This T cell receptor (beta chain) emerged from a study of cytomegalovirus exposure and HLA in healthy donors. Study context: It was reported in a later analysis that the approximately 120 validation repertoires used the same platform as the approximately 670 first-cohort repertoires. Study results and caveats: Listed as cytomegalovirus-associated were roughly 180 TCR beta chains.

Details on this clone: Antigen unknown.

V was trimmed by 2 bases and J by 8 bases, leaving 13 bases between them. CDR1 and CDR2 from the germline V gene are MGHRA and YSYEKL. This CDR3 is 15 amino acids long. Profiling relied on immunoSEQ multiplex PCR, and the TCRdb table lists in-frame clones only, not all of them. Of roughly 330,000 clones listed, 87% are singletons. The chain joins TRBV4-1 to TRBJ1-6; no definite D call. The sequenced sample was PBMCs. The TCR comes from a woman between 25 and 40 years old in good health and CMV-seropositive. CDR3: CASSQPTVLDSPLHF. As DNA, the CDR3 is TGCGCCAGCAGCCAACCTACAGTGTTGGATTCACCCCTCCACTTT.